This passage covers 5 T cell receptor beta chains from one sample sequenced in a study of blood T cell repertoires in COVID-19. Repertoires were generated with immunoSEQ multiplex PCR, while TCRdb's copy carries only in-frame clones and drops some. The data show 200,000 to 250,000 clones, 82% seen once. Material: peripheral blood. The receptors originated from a woman over 75 with acute or convalescent COVID-19.

This clone has only one observation. The chain uses TRBV28 and TRBJ1-6, with 7 nucleotides matching TRBD1. CDR1 and CDR2 from the germline V gene are MDHEN and SYDVKM. CDR3 length: 13 amino acids. V trimming: 6 bases; J trimming: 12 bases; junction bases outside the gene matches: 8. This chain's CDR3 is CASRDDRVGPLHF. CDR3 nucleotide sequence: TGTGCCAGCAGGGATGACAGGGTTGGACCCCTCCACTTT.

On this clone: This CDR3 is also generated by other DNA sequences in the sample. The gene calls are TRBV18 and TRBJ2-1, with 12 bases aligning to TRBD2. Germline CDR1 reads KGHSH; CDR2 reads LQKENI. Trimming cost V 2 bases and J 1 base; bases outside gene matches: 0. The CDR3 runs to 16 residues. CDR3 sequence reads: CASSPGLAGSYNEQFF. For the CDR3, the DNA is TGTGCCAGCTCACCAGGACTAGCGGGGTCCTACAATGAGCAGTTCTTC.

Turning to this clone: The same CDR3 also results from other DNA sequences found in this sample. This chain uses TRBV6-4 with TRBJ1-5; D is unresolved. Trimming took off 4 bases at V and 2 bases at J, with 6 bases between the two ends. Germline lookup yields CDR1 MRHNA and CDR2 SNTAGT. The CDR3 is 13 amino acids. The CDR3 loop reads CASSAEGNQPQHF. The CDR3 DNA follows: TGTGCCAGCAGTGCCGAGGGCAATCAGCCCCAGCATTTT.

The chain is built from TRBV2 and TRBJ2-7, with D possibly being TRBD1 (6 bases). This CDR3 has 12 residues. V was clipped by 7 bases and J by 2 bases, with 9 bases between them. Germline V gene lookup returns CDR1 SNHLY and CDR2 FYNNEI. The CDR3 bases are TGTGCCAGCATGGGGGCTCCCTACGAGCAGTACTTC. Amino acids: CASMGAPYEQYF.

The V and J genes are TRBV28 and TRBJ2-4; 9 bases fit TRBD2. V gave up 3 bases and J gave up 7 bases; unmatched junction bases: 4. Germline V CDR1 and CDR2: MDHEN, SYDVKM. The CDR3 runs to 14 residues. The CDR3 here is CASSLSGRKNIQYF. The DNA for the CDR3 is TGTGCCAGCAGTTTGAGCGGGAGGAAGAACATTCAGTACTTC.